A single T cell receptor (beta chain) is shown here with its context. This entry is derived from a study of blood T cell repertoires in COVID-19. About the study: Sites across the United States, Italy and Spain contributed samples from acute and convalescent COVID-19. PBMCs, B-cell-depleted T cells, or T cells were the source of the cDNA or gDNA that made up the material.

The CDR3 has 17 residues. CDR1 LNHDA and CDR2 SQIVND come from the germline V gene (reference sequence). Trimming took off 5 bases at V and 0 bases at J, with 18 bases between the two ends. As originally analysed: Researchers report that nucleated cell counts were estimated from reference gene primer amplification. Method: immunoSEQ multiplex PCR; TCRdb's copy keeps in-frame clones and lacks some. That table supplies the V and J calls and clone size; D and trimming were determined from the DNA. Of 50,000 to 60,000 clones listed, approximately 89% are singletons. The origin of this receptor is a man older than 75 with active or convalescent COVID-19. The sequenced sample consisted of peripheral blood. This rearrangement joins TRBV19 to TRBJ2-3; no reliable D call. The CDR3 DNA reads as TGTGCCAGTAGTCCCCCCTCGGTCCGCCCTAGCACAGATACGCAGTATTTT. Its protein product is CASSPPSVRPSTDTQYF.